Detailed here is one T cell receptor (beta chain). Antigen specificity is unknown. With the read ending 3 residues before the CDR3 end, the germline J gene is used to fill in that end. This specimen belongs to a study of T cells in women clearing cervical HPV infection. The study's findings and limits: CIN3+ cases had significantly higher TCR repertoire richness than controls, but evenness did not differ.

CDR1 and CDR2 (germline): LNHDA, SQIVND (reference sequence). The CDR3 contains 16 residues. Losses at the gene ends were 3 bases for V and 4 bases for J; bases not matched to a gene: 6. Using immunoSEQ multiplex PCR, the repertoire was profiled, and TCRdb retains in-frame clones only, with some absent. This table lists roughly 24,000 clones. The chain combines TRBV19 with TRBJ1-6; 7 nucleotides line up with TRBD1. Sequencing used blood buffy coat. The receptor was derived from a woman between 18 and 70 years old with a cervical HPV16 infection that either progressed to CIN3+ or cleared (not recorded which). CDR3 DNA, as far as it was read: TGTGCCAGTAGTATGCACCGGGACAGATATAATTCACCC. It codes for CASSMHRDRYNSP. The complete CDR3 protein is CASSMHRDRYNSPLHF.